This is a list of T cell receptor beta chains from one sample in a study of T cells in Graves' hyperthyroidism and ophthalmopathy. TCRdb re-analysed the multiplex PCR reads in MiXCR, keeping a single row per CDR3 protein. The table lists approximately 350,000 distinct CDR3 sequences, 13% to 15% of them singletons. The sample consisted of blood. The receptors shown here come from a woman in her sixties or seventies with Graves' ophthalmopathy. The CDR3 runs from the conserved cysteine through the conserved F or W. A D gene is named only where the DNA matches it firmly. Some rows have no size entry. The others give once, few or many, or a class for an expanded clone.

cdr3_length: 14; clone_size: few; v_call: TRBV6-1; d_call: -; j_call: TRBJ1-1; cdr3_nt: TGTGCCAGCAGTGTACGGAGGGGGAACACTGAAGCTTTCTTT; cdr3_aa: CASSVRRGNTEAFF
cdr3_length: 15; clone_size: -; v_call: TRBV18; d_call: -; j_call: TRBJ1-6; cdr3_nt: TGTGCCAGCTCACCAGGGCAGGGTGTAAATTCACCCCTCCACTTT; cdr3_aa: CASSPGQGVNSPLHF
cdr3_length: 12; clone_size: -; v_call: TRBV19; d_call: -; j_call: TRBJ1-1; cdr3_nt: TGTGCCAGTATTGCCGGGAACACTGAAGCTTTCTTT; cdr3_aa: CASIAGNTEAFF
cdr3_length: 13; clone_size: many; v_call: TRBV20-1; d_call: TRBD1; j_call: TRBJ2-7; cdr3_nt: TGCAGTGCTCCCAGCAGGGGGACCTACGAGCAGTACTTC; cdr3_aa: CSAPSRGTYEQYF
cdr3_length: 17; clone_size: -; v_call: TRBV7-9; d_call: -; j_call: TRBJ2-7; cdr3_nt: TGTGCCAGCAGCTTACCATTACCGGGACCAAGCACAGATACGCAGTACTTC; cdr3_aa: CASSLPLPGPSTDTQYF
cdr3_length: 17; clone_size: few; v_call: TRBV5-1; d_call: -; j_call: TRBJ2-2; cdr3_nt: TGCGCCAGCAGCTTGGGAGTCGGAGACTTACCACCCCCGGAGCTGTTTTTT; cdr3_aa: CASSLGVGDLPPPELFF
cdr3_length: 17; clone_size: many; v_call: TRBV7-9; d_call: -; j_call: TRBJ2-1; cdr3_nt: TGTGCCAGCAGCTCCAGGGGGGCGGGGAGCTCCTACAATGAGCAGTTCTTC; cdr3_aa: CASSSRGAGSSYNEQFF
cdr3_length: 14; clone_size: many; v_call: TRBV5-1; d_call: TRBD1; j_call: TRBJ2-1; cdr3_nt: TGCGCCAGCAGCTCGGGACAGGGGGCAAATGAGCAGTTCTTC; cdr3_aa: CASSSGQGANEQFF
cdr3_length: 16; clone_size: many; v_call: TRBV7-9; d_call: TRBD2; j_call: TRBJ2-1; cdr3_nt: TGTGCCAGCAGCTTAGCGACTAGCGGGAGGAGCAATGAGCAGTTCTTC; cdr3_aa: CASSLATSGRSNEQFF
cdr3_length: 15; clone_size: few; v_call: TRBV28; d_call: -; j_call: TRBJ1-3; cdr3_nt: TGTGCCAGCAGTTTAGCTTTGGGTGAGGAGAACACCATATATTTT; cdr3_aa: CASSLALGEENTIYF
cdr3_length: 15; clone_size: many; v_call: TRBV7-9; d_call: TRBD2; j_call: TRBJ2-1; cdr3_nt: TGTGCCAGCAAGACTCTTAGCGGGAGAGGGAATGAGCAGTTCTTC; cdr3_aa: CASKTLSGRGNEQFF
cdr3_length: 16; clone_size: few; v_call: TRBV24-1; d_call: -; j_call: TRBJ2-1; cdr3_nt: TGTGCCACCAGTGATGTACATAACCGGCTACGGGGTGAGCAGTTCTTC; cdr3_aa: CATSDVHNRLRGEQFF